This is a list of T cell receptor beta chains from one sample in a study of memory CD4+ T cells and cytomegalovirus serostatus. Measured with immunoSEQ multiplex PCR; TCRdb has only the in-frame clones, and not every one. The data contain 50,000 or so clones, around 85% of them seen just once; the ten biggest clones take up more than 0.75%. Input material: memory CD4+ T cells from blood. The receptors originated from an adult in good health and CMV-seronegative. Both conserved end residues are part of each CDR3. A D gene is named only where the DNA matches it firmly.

V	D	J	DNA	CDR3
TRBV5-4	NA	TRBJ2-1	TGTGCCAGCAGCCTAATACAGAATGAGCAGTTCTTC	CASSLIQNEQFF
TRBV5-1	NA	TRBJ1-3	TGCGCCAGCAGCTTGAATGGGCCTGGAAACACCATATATTTT	CASSLNGPGNTIYF
TRBV19	TRBD1	TRBJ2-1	TGTGCCAGTATGGGACCAAGAGGGACAGCATACAATGAGCAGTTCTTC	CASMGPRGTAYNEQFF
TRBV6-1	NA	TRBJ1-5	TGTGCCAGCACCCTTGACGGGTTTGGGGTTCAGCCCCAGCATTTT	CASTLDGFGVQPQHF
TRBV30	NA	TRBJ1-2	TGTGCCTGGAGTGTAGGCAAGTATGGCTACACCTTC	CAWSVGKYGYTF
TRBV5-4	NA	TRBJ1-3	TGTGCCAGCAGCTTGAGTGGCAGAGGAGGAAGAAACACCATATATTTT	CASSLSGRGGRNTIYF
TRBV4-1	TRBD1	TRBJ1-1	TGCGCCAGCAGCCAGCCAGACAGGGTTCGTGGTGAAGCTTTCTTT	CASSQPDRVRGEAFF
TRBV11-3	TRBD2	TRBJ2-1	TGTGCCAGCAGCCCCGGAGGGGCTAGCGGCAATGAGCAGTTCTTC	CASSPGGASGNEQFF
TRBV2	NA	TRBJ2-5	TGTGCCAGCAGTGAAGCAAAAGCGGGGACCCAGTACTTC	CASSEAKAGTQYF
TRBV6-6	NA	TRBJ1-2	TGTGCCAGCACCCAACCTATGACAGCGTCATATGGCTACACCTTC	CASTQPMTASYGYTF
TRBV11-2	NA	TRBJ1-2	TGTGCCAGCAGTTCAGGATTGAACTATGGCTACACCTTC	CASSSGLNYGYTF
TRBV29-1	NA	TRBJ1-1	TGCAGCTTCGGGCGGGACGGTGGAGCTTTCTTT	CSFGRDGGAFF
TRBV18	NA	TRBJ1-1	TGTGCCAGCACCACCCGGGGAGTAACGAACACTGAAGCTTTCTTT	CASTTRGVTNTEAFF